These 26 T cell receptor beta chains originate from one sample sequenced in a study of T cells in Graves' hyperthyroidism and ophthalmopathy (dated by TCRdb to the late 2010s). Libraries were made using multiplex PCR. Sequencing took place on an Illumina HiSeq 2000. Amplification of TCR beta CDR3 regions was carried out from RNA transcripts. A first-round RT-PCR of the TCR CDR3 used the HTBI primer set with the Qiagen OneStep RT-PCR kit. The public reads were quality trimmed at Q25 with fastp and then assembled into clones with MiXCR by TCRdb, keeping productive beta chains. Entries that share a CDR3 protein sequence are merged under the most common genes and DNA. This sample lists 600,000 to 650,000 distinct CDR3 sequences; roughly 20% were detected once. The leading ten clones occupy roughly a third of the sample. The sequenced material came from blood. The receptor set was obtained from a man under 40 with Graves' ophthalmopathy.

The chain links TRBV24-1 to TRBJ2-1; the match to TRBD2 covers 7 bases. Germline V gene data show CDR1 as KGHDR and CDR2 as SFDVKD. J was trimmed by 7 bases and V by 3 bases; bases with no gene match: 11. The CDR3 runs to 16 residues. This chain's CDR3 is CATSDPSGGTKNEQFF. DNA of the CDR3: TGTGCCACCAGTGATCCTAGCGGAGGGACTAAGAATGAGCAGTTCTTC.

The genes are TRBV5-1 and TRBJ2-4; possible D gene TRBD2, 6 bases. Germline V gene lookup returns CDR1 SGHRS and CDR2 YFSETQ. V was shortened by 3 bases and J by 5 bases, with 15 bases between the two germline ends. This CDR3 is 15 amino acids long. The CDR3 is CASSWGPGGENIQYF. The CDR3 DNA reads TGCGCCAGCAGCTGGGGACCCGGCGGGGAAAACATTCAGTACTTC.

This clonotype was seen a handful of times. The rearrangement joins TRBV18 to TRBJ2-2; TRBD2 might be the D (5 bases). The CDR3 runs to 14 residues. V shed 0 bases and J shed 13 bases, with 15 bases lying between them. Germline-derived CDR1 and CDR2 are KGHSH and LQKENI. CDR3 nucleotide sequence: TGTGCCAGCTCACCACCGGGAGCTTACCAACGGCTGTTTTTT. Translation gives CASSPPGAYQRLFF. The entire variable domain, with the rest obtained from reference TRBV18 and TRBJ2-2, is as follows: NAGVMQNPRHLVRRRGQEARLRCSPMKGHSHVYWYRQLPEEGLKFMVYLQKENIIDESGMPKERFSAEFPKEGPSILRIQQVVRGDSAAYFCASSPPGAYQRLFFGEGSRLTVL.

This clonotype appeared a few times. The chain is built from TRBV20-1 and TRBJ1-5; tentative D call: TRBD1 (5 bases). Germline loops: CDR1 DFQATT, CDR2 SNEGSKA (reference sequence). Trimming cost V 3 bases and J 3 bases, with 15 bases left between them. The length of the CDR3 is 15 residues. CDR3 in DNA: TGCAGTGCTAGTCTCGGGACGATCACCAATCAGCCCCAGCATTTT. Translating gives CSASLGTITNQPQHF.

The V and J genes are TRBV28 and TRBJ2-3, with a possible D match to TRBD2 (8 bases). V was pared by 6 bases and J by 6 bases, with 22 bases between. This CDR3 region has 16 residues. Germline values: CDR1 MDHEN, CDR2 SYDVKM. CDR3 region: CASRVPGTAGVDTQYF. The CDR3 DNA sequence: TGTGCCAGCAGAGTTCCCGGGACAGCGGGAGTGGATACGCAGTATTTT.

This clonotype was found a few times. Compared with germline, one end of the junction differs, possibly owing to a read error. This chain connects TRBV11-2 to TRBJ2-1; D is uncertain. CDR1 and CDR2 from the germline V gene are SGHAT and FQNNGV. The CDR3 is 13 amino acids. DNA for the CDR3: TGTGCCAGCCAATCAATGACCTACAATGAGCGGTTCTTC. This translates into CASQSMTYNERFF.

This clonotype showed up many times. J is TRBJ1-1 and V is TRBV2; 8 bases line up with TRBD1. V shed 1 base, J shed 4 bases, and the junction held 2 bases outside the gene matches. Per germline, CDR1 SNHLY and CDR2 FYNNEI. This CDR3 has 14 amino acids. Written as DNA, the CDR3 is TGTGCCAGCAGTGAAGGGACAGGGACCACTGAAGCTTTCTTT. It translates to CASSEGTGTTEAFF.

V and J are TRBV4-2 and TRBJ2-2; 7 bases fit TRBD1. Germline V CDR1 and CDR2: LGHNA, YNFKEQ. Trimming took 6 bases from V and 8 from J; bases not matched to a gene: 12. The CDR3 is 15 residues long. The CDR3 loop reads CASRPGGAGGGELFF. The CDR3 DNA is TGTGCCAGCAGACCTGGTGGGGCAGGGGGTGGGGAGCTGTTTTTT.

The sample holds a few counts of this clonotype. The V and J genes are TRBV24-1 and TRBJ2-5; 7 bases fit TRBD2. V was pared by 5 bases and J by 6 bases, with 2 bases of the junction left unmatched. The CDR3 covers 12 residues. Germline CDR1 is KGHDR and CDR2 is SFDVKD. DNA for the CDR3: TGTGCCACCAGTGCCGGGAGGCAGACCCAGTACTTC. Encoded protein: CATSAGRQTQYF.

The chain recombines TRBV6-1 with TRBJ2-2, with 7 bases that match TRBD1. CDR1 MNHNS and CDR2 SASEGT come from the germline V gene. The CDR3 is made up of 16 amino acids. With 6 bases clipped from V and 3 bases from J, the junction kept 10 bases outside the gene matches. CDR3 DNA sequence: TGTGCCAGCAGCCCCGGGACAGTTTCGGACACCGGGGAGCTGTTTTTT. Its translation is CASSPGTVSDTGELFF.

This clonotype came up a few times. An end of the junction differs from the germline gene, which may be a read error. The CDR3 coding sequence is TGTGCCAGCAGTTTCCAGGTCCCCTACGGGCAGTACTTC. Protein sequence: CASSFQVPYGQYF. The J gene is TRBJ2-7, the V gene TRBV28; D not resolved. The V gene's germline CDR1 is MDHEN and CDR2 SYDVKM. The CDR3 extends over 13 amino acids.

As concerns this clonotype: A much more abundant neighbour one base away suggests this may be a read error. This rearrangement joins TRBV5-1 to TRBJ2-1, with D possibly TRBD1 on 6 matching bases. Germline assignment: CDR1 SGHRS and CDR2 YFSETQ. The CDR3 runs 14 residues. The DNA for the CDR3 is TGCGCCAGCAGCTGGGGGACACTCGACAATGGGCAGTTCTTC. This sequence encodes CASSWGTLDNGQFF.

For this clonotype: This may stem from a read error, because a much larger clone lies one nucleotide away. The chain has TRBV27 and TRBJ1-5; D gene uncertain. V was shortened by 6 bases and J by 4 bases, with 16 bases between the two germline ends. Per germline, CDR1 MNHEY and CDR2 SMNVEV (reference sequence). The CDR3 length is 15 residues. The CDR3 region has the DNA TGTGCCAGCAGGAGGACGTCAGCTTTGAATCAGCCCCAGCATTTT. It specifies CASRRTSALNQPQHF.

The sample holds a few counts of this clonotype. The junction and the germline gene differ at one end; a read error may be behind it. The chain combines TRBV7-7 with TRBJ2-2, with D uncertain. Per germline, CDR1 SSHAT and CDR2 FNYEAQ (reference sequence). CDR3 length: 13 residues. DNA of the CDR3: TGTGCTAGCAGTTTGGACAACACCGGGGAGCTGTTTTTT. It specifies CASSLDNTGELFF.

This clonotype was counted only a few times. The chain joins TRBV6-2 or TRBV6-3 to TRBJ2-7; 12 bases are a match to TRBD2. Germline-derived CDR1 and CDR2 are MNHEY and SVGEGT. The V gene end was trimmed by 5 bases and the J gene end by 2 bases; junction bases not matched to a gene: 4. The CDR3 runs to 15 residues. As DNA, the CDR3 is TGTGCCAGCAGTGCCTCTAGCGGGAGGGCCTACGAGCAGTACTTC. It is translated as CASSASSGRAYEQYF.

The chain is built from TRBV19 and TRBJ2-7; D is possibly TRBD2 (6 bases). Germline CDR1 LNHDA, CDR2 SQIVND (reference sequence). The length of the CDR3 is 14 residues. Trimming took 4 bases from V and 5 from J, leaving 15 bases between them. CDR3 DNA sequence: TGTGCCAGTAGTAGTTCGCCGGGAGAGAACGAGCAGTACTTC. Translating it yields CASSSSPGENEQYF. The full variable domain, in which reference TRBV19 and TRBJ2-7 provide the parts outside the CDR3, is DGGITQSPKYLFRKEGQNVTLSCEQNLNHDAMYWYRQDPGQGLRLIYYSQIVNDFQKGDIAEGYSVSREKKESFPLTVTSAQKNPTAFYLCASSSSPGENEQYFGPGTRLTVT.

V is TRBV2 and J is TRBJ2-7; tentatively, D is TRBD1 or TRBD2 (6 bases each). From germline, CDR1 is SNHLY and CDR2 FYNNEI. The CDR3 runs to 11 residues. V was clipped by 4 bases and J by 6 bases, with 7 bases between them. CDR3 residues: CASSGGAEQYF. As DNA, the CDR3 is TGTGCCAGCAGTGGGGGGGCCGAGCAGTACTTC.

This clonotype was recorded many times. The chain recombines TRBV30 with TRBJ2-7; no reliable D call. V shed 4 bases and J shed 2 bases, with 6 bases lying between them. The germline V gene has CDR1 GTSNPN and CDR2 SVGIG (reference sequence). The CDR3 loop spans 11 amino acids. CDR3 loop: CAWTEAYEQYF. The CDR3 coding sequence is TGTGCCTGGACGGAAGCCTACGAGCAGTACTTC.

The CDR3 sequence is CASSEGQGWDTQYF. CDR3 sequence (DNA): TGCGCCAGCAGTGAGGGACAGGGGTGGGATACGCAGTATTTT. The chain joins TRBV10-2 to TRBJ2-3; 9 bases are shared with TRBD1. The junction had 3 bases not matched to a gene; V was cut back by 2 bases and J by 6 bases. The germline V gene has CDR1 WSHSY and CDR2 SAAADI. The CDR3 totals 14 residues.

A few counts support this clonotype. The chain links TRBV10-3 to TRBJ1-1; a possible D gene is TRBD1 (6 bases). This CDR3 is 14 amino acids long. Looked up from germline, CDR1 is ENHRY and CDR2 is SYGVKD. With 4 bases removed from V and 0 bases from J, the gap between germline ends came to 9 bases. In nucleotides, the CDR3 is TGTGCCATCAGTGGGACAGCTATGAACACTGAAGCTTTCTTT. Protein product: CAISGTAMNTEAFF.

This clonotype was picked up a small number of times. J is TRBJ2-1 and V is TRBV30; 12 positions agree with TRBD2. Germline V CDR1 and CDR2: GTSNPN, SVGIG (reference sequence). Trimming took 2 bases from V and 3 from J; bases not matched to a gene: 5. This CDR3 spans 16 amino acids. The CDR3 spells CAWSFLAGGIYNEQFF. CDR3 bases: TGTGCCTGGAGTTTTCTAGCGGGAGGGATCTACAATGAGCAGTTCTTC.

This chain joins TRBV25-1 and TRBJ1-2, with 9 nucleotides matching TRBD1. This CDR3 has 17 residues. Germline V lookup: CDR1 MGHDK, CDR2 SYGVNS. Germline trimming cut 3 bases from V and 7 bases from J; bases unmatched to any gene: 15. CDR3: CASSEARAGQGPFGYTF. The CDR3 nucleotides read TGTGCCAGCAGTGAGGCCCGGGCGGGACAGGGTCCTTTTGGCTACACCTTC.

The sample holds a few counts of this clonotype. This rearrangement joins TRBV12-3 or TRBV12-4 to TRBJ1-3; D remains unclear. V lost 5 bases, J lost 2 bases, and 7 bases lay in between. This CDR3 has 13 amino acids. The CDR3 DNA reads TGTGCCAGCAGTAGTAATCCTGGAAACACCATATATTTT. This sequence encodes CASSSNPGNTIYF.

This clonotype has more than one count but fewer than ten. The V call is TRBV20-1, the J call TRBJ1-6, with D hard to call. The V gene's germline CDR1 is DFQATT and CDR2 SNEGSKA (reference sequence). V lost 0 bases and J 1 base, leaving 10 bases between the germline ends. The CDR3 length is 16 residues. CDR3 DNA: TGCAGTGCTAGAGATCACGGGAGATCCTATAATTCACCCCTCCACTTT. Translating it yields CSARDHGRSYNSPLHF.

This clonotype was detected a few times. CDR3 loop: CSASYILRDRVRPQLWAFF. The DNA for the CDR3 is TGCAGTGCCTCTTACATACTCCGGGACAGGGTTAGGCCCCAGCTATGGGCTTTCTTT. The chain employs TRBV20-1 and TRBJ1-1; 9 bases fit TRBD1. There are 19 residues in the CDR3. The V and J ends lost 6 bases and 11 bases, in that order; junction bases with no gene match: 31. The germline V gene has CDR1 DFQATT and CDR2 SNEGSKA (reference sequence).

This clonotype appeared many times. The chain uses TRBV18 and TRBJ2-5; the match to TRBD1 covers 8 bases. Germline loops: CDR1 KGHSH, CDR2 LQKENI. The ends lost 11 bases at V and 2 bases at J; junction bases unmatched: 4. The CDR3 is 12 amino acids. The chain's CDR3 is CAGGTGQETQYF. The CDR3 DNA is TGTGCCGGGGGGACAGGACAAGAGACCCAGTACTTC.